The sequence of this T cell receptor beta chain was determined in a study of shared clonotypes between healthy human individuals. Of note for this clone: An end of the junction does not agree with germline; a read error may underlie this.

Assay used: immunoSEQ multiplex PCR; TCRdb lists only in-frame clones, some missing. The sample comprises approximately 2.5 million clones, 85% to 95% of which are singletons, and under 0.15% rests with the top ten. The CDR3 is made up of 13 amino acids. In germline, CDR1 is SGDLS, CDR2 YYNGEE. The chain carries TRBV9 and TRBJ2-7; a weak D match, TRBD2 (6 bases). This clonotype was obtained from a man younger than 35 in good health. The sample consisted of naive CD4+ T cells sorted from blood. Subset defined: CD45RA+ positively selected. Here the CDR3 reads CASSVEDGGTQAF. Written as DNA, the CDR3 is TGTGCCAGCAGCGTAGAAGACGGGGGAACGCAGGCCTTC. Filled out from reference TRBV9 and TRBJ2-7, the complete variable domain reads DSGVTQTPKHLITATGQRVTLRCSPRSGDLSVYWYQQSLDQGLQFLIQYYNGEERAKGNILERFSAQQFPDLHSELNLSSLELGDSALYFCASSVEDGGTQAFGPGTRLTVT.